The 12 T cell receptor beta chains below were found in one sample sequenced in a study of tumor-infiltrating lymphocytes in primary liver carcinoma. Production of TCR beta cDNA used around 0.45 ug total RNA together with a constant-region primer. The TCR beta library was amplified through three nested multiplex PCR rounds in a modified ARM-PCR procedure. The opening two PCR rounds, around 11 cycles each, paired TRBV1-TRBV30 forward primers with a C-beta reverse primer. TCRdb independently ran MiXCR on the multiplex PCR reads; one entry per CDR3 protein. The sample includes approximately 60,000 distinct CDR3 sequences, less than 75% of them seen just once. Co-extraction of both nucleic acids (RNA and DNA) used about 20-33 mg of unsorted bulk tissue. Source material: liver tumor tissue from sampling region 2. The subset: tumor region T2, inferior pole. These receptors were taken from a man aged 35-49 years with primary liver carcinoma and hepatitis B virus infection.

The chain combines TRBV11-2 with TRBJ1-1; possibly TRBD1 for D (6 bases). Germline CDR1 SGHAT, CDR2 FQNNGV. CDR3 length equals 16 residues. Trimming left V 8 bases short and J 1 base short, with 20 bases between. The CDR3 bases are TGTGCCAGCGGCCCATCCAGGGGCTTGGCGAACACTGAAGCTTTCTTT. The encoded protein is CASGPSRGLANTEAFF.

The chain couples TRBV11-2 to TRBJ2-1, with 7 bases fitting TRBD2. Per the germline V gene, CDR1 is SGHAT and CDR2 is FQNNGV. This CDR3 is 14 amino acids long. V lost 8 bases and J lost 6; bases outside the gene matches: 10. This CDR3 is CASGGPTSPNEQFF. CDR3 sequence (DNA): TGTGCCAGCGGCGGGCCGACTAGCCCCAATGAGCAGTTCTTC.

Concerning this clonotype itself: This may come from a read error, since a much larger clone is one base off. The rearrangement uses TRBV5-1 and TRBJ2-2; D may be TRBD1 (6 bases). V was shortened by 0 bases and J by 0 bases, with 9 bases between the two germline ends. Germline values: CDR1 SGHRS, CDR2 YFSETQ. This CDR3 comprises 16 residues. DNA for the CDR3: TGCGCCAGCAGCTTGGGGACAGAGGCGAACACCGGGGAGCTGTTTTTT. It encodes CASSLGTEANTGELFF.

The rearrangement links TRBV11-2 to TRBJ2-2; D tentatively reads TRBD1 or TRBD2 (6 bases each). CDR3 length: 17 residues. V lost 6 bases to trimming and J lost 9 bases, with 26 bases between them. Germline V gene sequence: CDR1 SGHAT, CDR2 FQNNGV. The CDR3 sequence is CASSDASGDRGLRELFF. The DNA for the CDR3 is TGTGCCAGCAGTGATGCATCAGGGGATCGGGGGTTACGGGAGCTGTTTTTT. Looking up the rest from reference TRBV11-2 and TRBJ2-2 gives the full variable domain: EAGVAQSPRYKIIEKRQSVAFWCNPISGHATLYWYQQILGQGPKLLIQFQNNGVVDDSQLPKDRFSAERLKGVDSTLKIQPAKLEDSAVYLCASSDASGDRGLRELFFGEGSRLTVL.

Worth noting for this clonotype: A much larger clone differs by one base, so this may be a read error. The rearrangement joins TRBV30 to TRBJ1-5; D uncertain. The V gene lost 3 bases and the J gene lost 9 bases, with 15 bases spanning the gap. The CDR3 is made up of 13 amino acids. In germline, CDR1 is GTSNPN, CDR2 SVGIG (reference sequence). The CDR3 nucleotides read TGTGCCTGGAGCAGAGGCGGGGTAAGGCCCCAGCATTTT. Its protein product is CAWSRGGVRPQHF.

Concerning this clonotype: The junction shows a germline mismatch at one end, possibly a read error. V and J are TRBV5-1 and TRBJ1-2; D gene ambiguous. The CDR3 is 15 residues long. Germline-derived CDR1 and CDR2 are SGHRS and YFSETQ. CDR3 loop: CANSFDGAANYGYAF. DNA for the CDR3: TGCGCCAACAGCTTTGATGGAGCAGCTAACTATGGCTACGCCTTC.

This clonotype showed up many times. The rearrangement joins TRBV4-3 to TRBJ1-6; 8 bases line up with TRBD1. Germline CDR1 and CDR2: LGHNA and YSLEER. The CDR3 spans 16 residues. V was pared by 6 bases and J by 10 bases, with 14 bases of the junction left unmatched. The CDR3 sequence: CASSHLTGQGGSPLHF. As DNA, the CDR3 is TGCGCCAGCAGTCATCTAACTGGACAGGGTGGGTCACCCCTCCACTTT.

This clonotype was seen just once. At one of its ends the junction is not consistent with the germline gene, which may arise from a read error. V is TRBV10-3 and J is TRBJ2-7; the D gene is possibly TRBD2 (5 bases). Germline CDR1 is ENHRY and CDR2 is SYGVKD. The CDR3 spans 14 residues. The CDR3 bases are TGTGTCATCAGTAAATCAGCGGACCCCTCCGAGCAGTACTTC. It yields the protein CVISKSADPSEQYF.

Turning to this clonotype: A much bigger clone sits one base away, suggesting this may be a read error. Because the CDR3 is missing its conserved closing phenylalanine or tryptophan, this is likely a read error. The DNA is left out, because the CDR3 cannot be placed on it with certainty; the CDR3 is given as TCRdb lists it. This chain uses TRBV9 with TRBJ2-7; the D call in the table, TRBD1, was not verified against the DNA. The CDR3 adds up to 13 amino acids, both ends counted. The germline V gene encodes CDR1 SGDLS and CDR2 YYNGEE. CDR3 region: CASSFGDGATKYS.

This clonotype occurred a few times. CDR3 sequence: CASTLGDSQPQHF. Here the CDR3 DNA reads TGTGCCAGCACCCTCGGGGACAGTCAGCCCCAGCATTTT. The rearrangement joins TRBV6-2 or TRBV6-3 to TRBJ1-5, with TRBD1 identical over 7 bases. With V trimmed by 7 bases and J by 6 bases, 6 bases remained unmatched. Germline CDR1 and CDR2: MNHEY and SVGEGT. This CDR3 comprises 13 residues.

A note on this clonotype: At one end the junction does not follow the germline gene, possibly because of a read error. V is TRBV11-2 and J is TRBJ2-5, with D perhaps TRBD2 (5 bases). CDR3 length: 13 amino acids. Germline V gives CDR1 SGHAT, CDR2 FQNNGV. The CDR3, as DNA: TGTGCCAGCAGCATTCAGGTGGGAGAGACCCTGTACTTC. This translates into CASSIQVGETLYF. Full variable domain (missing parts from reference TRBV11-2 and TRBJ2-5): EAGVAQSPRYKIIEKRQSVAFWCNPISGHATLYWYQQILGQGPKLLIQFQNNGVVDDSQLPKDRFSAERLKGVDSTLKIQPAKLEDSAVYLCASSIQVGETLYFGPGTRLLVL.

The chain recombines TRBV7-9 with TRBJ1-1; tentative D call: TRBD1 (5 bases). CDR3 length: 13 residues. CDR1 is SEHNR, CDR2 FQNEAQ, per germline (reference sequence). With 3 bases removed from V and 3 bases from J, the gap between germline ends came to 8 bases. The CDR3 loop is CASSLQGDTEAFF. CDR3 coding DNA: TGTGCCAGCAGCTTGCAGGGAGACACTGAAGCTTTCTTT.